The TCR beta chain described here comes from a study of beta chain features in type 1 diabetes. The entirety of the isolated RNA underwent reverse transcription, so expressed TCRB transcripts were sequenced. Assay: immunoSEQ multiplex PCR; the TCRdb copy retains only in-frame clones and omits some. The profile covers fewer than 400,000 clones, with 9.3% appearing a single time and approximately 1% taken by the ten largest. The study, taken as a whole, reports: Type 1 diabetes patients showed a moderate but significant shortening of TCRB CDR3s in all four CD4+ subsets. TCRB repertoires of naive, central memory and Treg cells appeared more similar among patients than among healthy donors.

Sorting of CD4+ naive, central memory, regulatory and stem cell-like memory cells was performed via CD45RO/CCR7/CD25/CD127/CD95/CD27. CDR3 length: 14 amino acids. Germline V gene data show CDR1 as MGHDK and CDR2 as SYGVNS. V shed 6 bases and J shed 0 bases, with 10 bases lying between them. This clone was counted between two and nine times. The antigen remains undetermined. This clonotype was obtained from a man aged 25 to 40 with type 1 diabetes. This sequence joins TRBV25-1 and TRBJ2-3; no definite D call. Sequencing was performed on central memory CD4+ T cells from blood. Here the CDR3 DNA reads TGTGCCAGCAGGGCCCATGACAGCACAGATACGCAGTATTTT. The encoded protein is CASRAHDSTDTQYF.